This T cell receptor beta chain was retrieved from a study of long-term antiretroviral therapy in people with HIV. The CDR3 has 13 residues. Germline values: CDR1 SGHTA, CDR2 FQGTGA. Trimming shortened V by 2 bases and J by 2 bases, and 5 bases separated the two germline ends. Notes on this clone: What it binds is unknown.

Per donor, at least one pre-ART and at least two post-ART PBMC samples were obtained. HIV-positive participants were all treated in the United States. Run at survey level, the immunoSEQ assay was version v3.0. Libraries were prepared by immunoSEQ multiplex PCR; TCRdb keeps only in-frame clonotypes and omits some of them. The sample records over 25,000 clones, more than 70% being singletons. Study-wide results and caveats: Regardless of time point, clones expanded before ART dominated the repertoire. Blood collection from about 2003 to 2018 possibly occurred under older ART regimens.

The TCR comes from a man between 18 and 29 years old with HIV. The source was unsorted PBMCs, collected 1.5 years before starting antiretroviral therapy. This chain uses TRBV7-3 with TRBJ2-3; no clear D. CDR3 region: CASSLGDTDTQYF. CDR3 bases: TGTGCCAGCAGCTTAGGAGACACAGATACGCAGTATTTT.